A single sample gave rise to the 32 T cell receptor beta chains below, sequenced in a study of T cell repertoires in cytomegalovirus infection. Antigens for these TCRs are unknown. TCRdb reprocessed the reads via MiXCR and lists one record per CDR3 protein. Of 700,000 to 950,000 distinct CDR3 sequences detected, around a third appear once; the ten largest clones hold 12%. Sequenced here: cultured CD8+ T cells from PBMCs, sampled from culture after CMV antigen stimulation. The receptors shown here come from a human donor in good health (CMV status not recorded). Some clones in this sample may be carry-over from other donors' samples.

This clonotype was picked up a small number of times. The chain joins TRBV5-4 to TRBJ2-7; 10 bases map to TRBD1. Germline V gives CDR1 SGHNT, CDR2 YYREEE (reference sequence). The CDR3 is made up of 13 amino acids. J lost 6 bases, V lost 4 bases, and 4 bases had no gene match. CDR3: CASSPGQGVEQYV. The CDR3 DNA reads TGTGCCAGCAGCCCTGGACAGGGGGTCGAGCAGTACGTC.

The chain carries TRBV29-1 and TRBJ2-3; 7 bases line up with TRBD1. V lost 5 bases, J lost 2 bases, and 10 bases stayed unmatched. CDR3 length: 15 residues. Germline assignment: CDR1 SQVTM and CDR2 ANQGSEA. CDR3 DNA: TGCAGCGTTTGGGCGCAGGGGGACACCACAGATACGCAGTATTTT. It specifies CSVWAQGDTTDTQYF.

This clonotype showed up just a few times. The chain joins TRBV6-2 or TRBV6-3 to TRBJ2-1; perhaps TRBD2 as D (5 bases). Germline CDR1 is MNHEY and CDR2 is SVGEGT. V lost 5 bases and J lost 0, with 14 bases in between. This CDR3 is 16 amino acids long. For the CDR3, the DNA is TGTGCCAGCAGTGCCGGACGGGGAAGCTCCTACAATGAGCAGTTCTTC. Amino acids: CASSAGRGSSYNEQFF.

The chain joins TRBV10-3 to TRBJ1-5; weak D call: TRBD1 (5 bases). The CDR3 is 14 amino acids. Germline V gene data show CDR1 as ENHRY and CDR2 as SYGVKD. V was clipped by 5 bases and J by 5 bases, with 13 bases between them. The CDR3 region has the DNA TGTGCCATCAGTATGGGGGGGAAGGATCAGCCCCAGCATTTT. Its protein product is CAISMGGKDQPQHF.

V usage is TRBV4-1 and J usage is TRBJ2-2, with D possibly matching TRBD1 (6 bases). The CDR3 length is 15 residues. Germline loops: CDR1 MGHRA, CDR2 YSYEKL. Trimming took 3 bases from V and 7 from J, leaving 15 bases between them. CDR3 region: CASSQSRGLGGELFF. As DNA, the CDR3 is TGCGCCAGCAGCCAGTCCAGGGGTTTGGGCGGGGAGCTGTTTTTT.

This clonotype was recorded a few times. CDR3 in DNA: TGTGCCAGCAGTTTCTTCTTAGCGGGGGGGCGTCAAGAGACCCAGTACTTC. Protein sequence: CASSFFLAGGRQETQYF. The rearrangement links TRBV12-3 or TRBV12-4 to TRBJ2-5; 11 nucleotides agree with TRBD2. The CDR3 is 17 amino acids. V gave up 3 bases and J gave up 2 bases; unmatched junction bases: 8.

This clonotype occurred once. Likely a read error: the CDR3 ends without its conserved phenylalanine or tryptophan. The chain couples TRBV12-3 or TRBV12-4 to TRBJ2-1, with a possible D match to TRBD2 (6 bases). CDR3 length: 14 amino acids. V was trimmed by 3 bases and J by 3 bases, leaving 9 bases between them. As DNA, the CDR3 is TGTGCCAGCAGTTTGGGCGGGGACTACAATGAGCAGTTCTCC. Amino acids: CASSLGGDYNEQFS.

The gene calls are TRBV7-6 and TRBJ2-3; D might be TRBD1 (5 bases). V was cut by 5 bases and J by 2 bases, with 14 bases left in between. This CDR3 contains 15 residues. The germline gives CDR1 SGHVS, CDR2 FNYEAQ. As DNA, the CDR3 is TGTGCCAGCAGCCAGGGTGGTGGAAACACAGATACGCAGTATTTT. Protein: CASSQGGGNTDTQYF.

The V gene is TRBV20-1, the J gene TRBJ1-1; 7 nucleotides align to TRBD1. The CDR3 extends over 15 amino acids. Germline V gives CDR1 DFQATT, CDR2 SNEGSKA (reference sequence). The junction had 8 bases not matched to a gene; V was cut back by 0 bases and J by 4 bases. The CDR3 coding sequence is TGCAGTGCTAGAGATGAAGGGACAGAGTCCACTGAAGCTTTCTTT. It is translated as CSARDEGTESTEAFF.

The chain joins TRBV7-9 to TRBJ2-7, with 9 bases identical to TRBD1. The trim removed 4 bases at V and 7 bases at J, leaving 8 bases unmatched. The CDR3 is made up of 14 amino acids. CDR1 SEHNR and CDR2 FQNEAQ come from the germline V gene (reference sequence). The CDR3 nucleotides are TGTGCCAGCAGCTCATGGGACAGGGTTTATGAGCAGTACTTC. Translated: CASSSWDRVYEQYF.

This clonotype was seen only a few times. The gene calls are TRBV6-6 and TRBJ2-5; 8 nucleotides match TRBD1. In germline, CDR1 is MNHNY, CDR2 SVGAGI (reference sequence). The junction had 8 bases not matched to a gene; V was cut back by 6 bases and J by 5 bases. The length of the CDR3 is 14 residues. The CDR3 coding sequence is TGTGCCAGCAGCGACAGGGGTGGATGGGAGACCCAGTACTTC. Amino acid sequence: CASSDRGGWETQYF.

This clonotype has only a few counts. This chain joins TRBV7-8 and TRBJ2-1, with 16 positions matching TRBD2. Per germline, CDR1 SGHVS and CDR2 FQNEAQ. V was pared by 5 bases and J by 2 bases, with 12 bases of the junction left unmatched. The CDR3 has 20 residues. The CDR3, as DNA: TGTGCCAGCAGCCCTCGACGGGGACTAGCGGGGGGGCGACCCTACAATGAGCAGTTCTTC. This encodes CASSPRRGLAGGRPYNEQFF.

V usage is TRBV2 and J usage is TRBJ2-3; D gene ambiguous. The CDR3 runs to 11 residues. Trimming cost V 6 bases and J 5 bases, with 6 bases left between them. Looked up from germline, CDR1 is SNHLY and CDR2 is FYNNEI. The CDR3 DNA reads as TGTGCCAGCAGGGGCAGAGATACGCAGTATTTT. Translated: CASRGRDTQYF.

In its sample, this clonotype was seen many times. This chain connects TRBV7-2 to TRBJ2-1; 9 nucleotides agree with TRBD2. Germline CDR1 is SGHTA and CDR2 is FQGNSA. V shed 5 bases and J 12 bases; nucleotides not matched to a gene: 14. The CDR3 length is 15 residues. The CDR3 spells CASSPRSLAGPGQFF. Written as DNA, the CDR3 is TGTGCCAGCAGCCCCCGGAGCCTAGCGGGGCCTGGGCAGTTCTTC.

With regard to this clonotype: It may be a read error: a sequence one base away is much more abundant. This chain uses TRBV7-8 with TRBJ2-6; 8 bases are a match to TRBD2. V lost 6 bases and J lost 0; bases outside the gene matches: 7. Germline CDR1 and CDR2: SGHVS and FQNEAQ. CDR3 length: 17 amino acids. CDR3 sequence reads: CASRIGGGYSGANVLTF. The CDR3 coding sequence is TGTGCCAGCAGAATCGGGGGGGGATACTCTGGGGCCAACGTCCTGACTTTC.

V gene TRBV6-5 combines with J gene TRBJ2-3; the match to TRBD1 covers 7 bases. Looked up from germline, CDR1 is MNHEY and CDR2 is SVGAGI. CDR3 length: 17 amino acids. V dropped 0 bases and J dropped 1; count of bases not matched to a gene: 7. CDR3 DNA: TGTGCCAGCAGTTACTCTTCACAGGGGATCGGCACAGATACGCAGTATTTT. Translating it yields CASSYSSQGIGTDTQYF.

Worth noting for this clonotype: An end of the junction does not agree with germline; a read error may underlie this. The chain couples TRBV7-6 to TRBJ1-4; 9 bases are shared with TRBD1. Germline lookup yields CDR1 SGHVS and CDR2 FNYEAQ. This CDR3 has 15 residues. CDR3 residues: CASSTRTGEGEKPFF. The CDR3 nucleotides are TGTGCCAGCAGCACAAGGACAGGGGAGGGTGAAAAACCGTTTTTT.

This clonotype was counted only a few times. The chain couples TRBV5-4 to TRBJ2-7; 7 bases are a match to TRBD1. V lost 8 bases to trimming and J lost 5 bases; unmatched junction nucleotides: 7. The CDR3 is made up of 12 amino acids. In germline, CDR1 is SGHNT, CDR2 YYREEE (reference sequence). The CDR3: CASSPGGNEQYV. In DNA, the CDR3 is TGTGCCAGTAGCCCAGGGGGAAACGAGCAGTACGTC.

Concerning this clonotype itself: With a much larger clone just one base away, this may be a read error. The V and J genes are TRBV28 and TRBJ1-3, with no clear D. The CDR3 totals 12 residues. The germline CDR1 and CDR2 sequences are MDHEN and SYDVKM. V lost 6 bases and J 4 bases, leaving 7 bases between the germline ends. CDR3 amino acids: CASRPVGNTIYF. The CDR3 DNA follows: TGTGCCAGCAGGCCCGTGGGAAACACCATATATTTT.

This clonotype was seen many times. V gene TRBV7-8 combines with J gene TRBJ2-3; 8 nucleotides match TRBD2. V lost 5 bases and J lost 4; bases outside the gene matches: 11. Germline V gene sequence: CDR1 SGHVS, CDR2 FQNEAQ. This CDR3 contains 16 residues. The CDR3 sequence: CASSPPPIAGSDTQYF. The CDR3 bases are TGTGCCAGCAGCCCTCCCCCTATAGCGGGGTCAGATACGCAGTATTTT.

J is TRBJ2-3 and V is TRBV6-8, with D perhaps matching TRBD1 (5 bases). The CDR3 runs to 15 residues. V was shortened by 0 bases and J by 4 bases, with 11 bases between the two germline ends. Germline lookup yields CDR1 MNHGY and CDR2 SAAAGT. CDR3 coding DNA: TGTGCCAGCAGTTACTCGTCAGGGTGGGCAGATACGCAGTATTTT. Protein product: CASSYSSGWADTQYF.

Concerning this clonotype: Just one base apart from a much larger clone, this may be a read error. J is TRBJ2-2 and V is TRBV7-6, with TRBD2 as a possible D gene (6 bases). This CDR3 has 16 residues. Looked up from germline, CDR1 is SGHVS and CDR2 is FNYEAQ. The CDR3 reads CASSFPAGTNTGEQFF. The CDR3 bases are TGTGCCAGCAGCTTCCCCGCGGGAACGAACACCGGGGAGCAGTTTTTT.

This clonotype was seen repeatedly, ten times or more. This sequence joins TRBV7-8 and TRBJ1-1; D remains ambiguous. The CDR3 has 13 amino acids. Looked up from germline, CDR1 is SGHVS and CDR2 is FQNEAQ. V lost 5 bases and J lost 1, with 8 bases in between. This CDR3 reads CASSMTPNTEAFF. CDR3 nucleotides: TGTGCCAGCAGCATGACACCGAACACTGAAGCTTTCTTT.

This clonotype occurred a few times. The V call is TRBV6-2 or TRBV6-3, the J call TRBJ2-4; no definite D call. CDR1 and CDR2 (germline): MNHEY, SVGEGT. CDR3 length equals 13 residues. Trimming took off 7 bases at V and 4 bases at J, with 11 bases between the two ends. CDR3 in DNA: TGTGCCAGCACCGTGGGCTTTAAAAACATTCAGTACTTC. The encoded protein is CASTVGFKNIQYF.

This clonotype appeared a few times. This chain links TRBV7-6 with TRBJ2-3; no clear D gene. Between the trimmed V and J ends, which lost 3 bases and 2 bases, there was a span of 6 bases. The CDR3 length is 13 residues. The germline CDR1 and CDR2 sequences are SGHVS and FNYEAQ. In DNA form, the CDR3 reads TGTGCCAGCAGCTTTTACTACACAGATACGCAGTATTTT. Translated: CASSFYYTDTQYF.

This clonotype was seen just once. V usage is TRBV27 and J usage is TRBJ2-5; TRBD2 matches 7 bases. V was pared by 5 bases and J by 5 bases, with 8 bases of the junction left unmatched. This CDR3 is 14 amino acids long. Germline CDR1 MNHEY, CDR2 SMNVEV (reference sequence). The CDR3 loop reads CASSGGEGWETQYF. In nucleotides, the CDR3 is TGTGCCAGCAGTGGGGGGGAGGGCTGGGAGACCCAGTACTTC.

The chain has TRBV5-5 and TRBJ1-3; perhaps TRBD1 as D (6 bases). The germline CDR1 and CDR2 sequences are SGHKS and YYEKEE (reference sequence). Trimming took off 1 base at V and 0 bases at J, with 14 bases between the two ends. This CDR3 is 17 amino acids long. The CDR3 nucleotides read TGTGCCAGCAGCTTGAGACAGGCGATGAGCTCTGGAAACACCATATATTTT. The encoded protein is CASSLRQAMSSGNTIYF. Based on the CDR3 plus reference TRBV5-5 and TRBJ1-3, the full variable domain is DAGVTQSPTHLIKTRGQQVTLRCSPISGHKSVSWYQQVLGQGPQFIFQYYEKEERGRGNFPDRFSARQFPNYSSELNVNALLLGDSALYLCASSLRQAMSSGNTIYFGEGSWLTVV.

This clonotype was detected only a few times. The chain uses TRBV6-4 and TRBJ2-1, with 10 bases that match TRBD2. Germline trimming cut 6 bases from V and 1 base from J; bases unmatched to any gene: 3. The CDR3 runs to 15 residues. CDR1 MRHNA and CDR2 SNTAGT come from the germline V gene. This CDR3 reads CASSRTSGSYNEQFF. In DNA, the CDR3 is TGTGCCAGCAGCCGGACTAGCGGATCCTACAATGAGCAGTTCTTC.

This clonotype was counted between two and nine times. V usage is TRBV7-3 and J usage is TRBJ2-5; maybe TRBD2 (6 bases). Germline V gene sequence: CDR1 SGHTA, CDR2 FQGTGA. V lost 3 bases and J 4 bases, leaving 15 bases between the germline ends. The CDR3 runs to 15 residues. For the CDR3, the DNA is TGTGCCAGCAGCTTCCACGGAGGGCAGGGAGAGACCCAGTACTTC. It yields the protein CASSFHGGQGETQYF.

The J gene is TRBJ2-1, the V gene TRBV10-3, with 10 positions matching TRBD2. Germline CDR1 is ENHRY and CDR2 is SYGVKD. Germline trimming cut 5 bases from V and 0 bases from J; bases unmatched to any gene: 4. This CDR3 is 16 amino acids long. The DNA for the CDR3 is TGTGCCATCAGTCCCCTAGCGGGGGTCTCCTACAATGAGCAGTTCTTC. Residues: CAISPLAGVSYNEQFF.

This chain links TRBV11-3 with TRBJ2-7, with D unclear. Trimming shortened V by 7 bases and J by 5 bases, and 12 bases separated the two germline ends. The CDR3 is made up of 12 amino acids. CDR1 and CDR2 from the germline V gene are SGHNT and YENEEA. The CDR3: CASIQRKNEQYF. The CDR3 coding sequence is TGTGCCAGCATCCAAAGGAAAAACGAGCAGTACTTC.

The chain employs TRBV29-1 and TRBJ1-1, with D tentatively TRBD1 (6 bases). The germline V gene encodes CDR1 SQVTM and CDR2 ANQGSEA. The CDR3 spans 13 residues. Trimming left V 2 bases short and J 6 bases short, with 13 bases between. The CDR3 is CSVEHVGGPEAFF. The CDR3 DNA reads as TGCAGCGTTGAACATGTGGGGGGCCCTGAAGCTTTCTTT. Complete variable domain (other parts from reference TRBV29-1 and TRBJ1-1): SAVISQKPSRDICQRGTSLTIQCQVDSQVTMMFWYRQQPGQSLTLIATANQGSEATYESGFVIDKFPISRPNLTFSTLTVSNMSPEDSSIYLCSVEHVGGPEAFFGQGTRLTVV.